Included here is one T cell receptor (beta chain) sequence, with context. Its antigen is unknown. This entry is derived from a study of monozygotic twins with inflammatory bowel disease. This CDR3 contains 18 residues. CDR1 SGHDT and CDR2 YYEEEE come from the germline V gene. Amplification used two nested PCRs: around 15 cycles, then approximately 10 cycles, on TCRalpha/TCRbeta cDNA. Using the 5' RACE reads, TCRdb records one entry per CDR3 protein without DNA. The sample has roughly 200,000 distinct CDR3 sequences. The study's findings and limits: Researchers were unable to tell different T cell subtypes apart. Evidence failed to back one strong IBD-linked signal or clonotype. Between concordant and discordant twins, repertoire similarity failed to differ, a result that limited power may explain.

The chain recombines TRBV5-6 with TRBJ2-3; the D call from TCRdb, TRBD2, cannot be confirmed without DNA. Sequencing was performed on blood. The receptor was derived from a human donor with ulcerative colitis or Crohn's disease, or a healthy co-twin of an affected twin (not recorded which). This CDR3 reads CASSSYFGLAEYTDTQYF.